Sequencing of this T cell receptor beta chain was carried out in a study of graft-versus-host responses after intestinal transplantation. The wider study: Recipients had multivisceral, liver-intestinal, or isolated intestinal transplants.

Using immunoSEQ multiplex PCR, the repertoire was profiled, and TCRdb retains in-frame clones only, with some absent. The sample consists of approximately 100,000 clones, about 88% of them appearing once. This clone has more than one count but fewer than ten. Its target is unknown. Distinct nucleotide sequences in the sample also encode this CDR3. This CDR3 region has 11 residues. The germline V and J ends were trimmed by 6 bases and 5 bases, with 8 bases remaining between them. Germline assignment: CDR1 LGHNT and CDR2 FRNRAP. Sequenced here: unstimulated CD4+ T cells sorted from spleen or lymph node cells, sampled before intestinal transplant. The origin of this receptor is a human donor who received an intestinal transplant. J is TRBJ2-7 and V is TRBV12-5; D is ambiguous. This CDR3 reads CASGPRDEQYF. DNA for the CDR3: TGTGCTAGTGGCCCGAGAGACGAGCAGTACTTC.